These 2 T cell receptor beta chains originate from one sample sequenced in a study of human T cells and chemical hapten exposure. One entry per CDR3 protein results from TCRdb running MiXCR on the RACE reads. The table lists fewer than 200,000 distinct CDR3 sequences, 20% to 25% of them singletons. Time point of the sample: patch test 1, 2 weeks after DPC sensitization. The sample's treatment: therapeutic diphenylcyclopropenone sensitization with weekly scalp DPC. This material consisted of whole blood, taken in connection with sensitization to the hapten diphenylcyclopropenone (DPC). The receptors stem from a woman in her forties or fifties with alopecia areata. Some clones in this sample may be carry-over from other donors' samples.

V and J are TRBV15 and TRBJ2-6, with no clear D. The length of the CDR3 is 16 residues. Germline CDR1 is LNHNV and CDR2 is YYDKDF (reference sequence). The V end lost 0 bases, the J end lost 0 bases, and 6 bases lay between the germline ends. The CDR3 sequence: CATSRDRASGANVLTF. The CDR3 region has the DNA TGTGCCACCAGCAGAGATCGGGCCTCTGGGGCCAACGTCCTGACTTTC.

This clonotype was observed many times. The chain couples TRBV7-9 to TRBJ1-3; weak D call: TRBD1 (6 bases). This CDR3 contains 15 residues. V lost 5 bases and J 1 base, leaving 12 bases between the germline ends. Germline-derived CDR1 and CDR2 are SEHNR and FQNEAQ (reference sequence). The DNA for the CDR3 is TGTGCCAGCAGCCCCACAGGGTCGTCTGGAAACACCATATATTTT. Translating gives CASSPTGSSGNTIYF.